The source of this TCR beta chain is a study of human T cells and chemical hapten exposure. Findings and caveats of the study: Sensitization with DPC brought no change to TCRs above 1 in 1000 in frequency. Patch test score was positively correlated with the counts of PT1 expanded TCRs.

As to time point: patch test 1, 2 weeks after DPC sensitization. This sample's treatment: therapeutic diphenylcyclopropenone sensitization with weekly scalp DPC. Extraction of total RNA was performed on unfractionated whole blood. Donation of samples came from alopecia patients who were 18 to 70 years old and suitable for DPC. This clonotype was recorded at least ten times. Its antigen is still unknown. The library gave individual cDNA molecules unique molecular identifiers. MiXCR, applied by TCRdb to the RACE reads, yields one record per CDR3 protein. The data contain around 39,000 distinct CDR3 sequences, more than 6% of them singletons. With V trimmed by 4 bases and J by 5 bases, 10 bases remained unmatched. The CDR3 contains 15 residues. Germline V gives CDR1 ENHRY, CDR2 SYGVKD.

Material: whole blood, obtained in connection with sensitization to the hapten diphenylcyclopropenone (DPC). This clonotype originated in a woman aged 25 to 39 with alopecia areata. Some clones in this sample may be carry-over from other donors' samples. The J gene is TRBJ2-7, the V gene TRBV10-3; 8 bases line up with TRBD2. The CDR3 loop is CAISAPGGARHEQYF. CDR3 bases: TGTGCCATCAGTGCCCCGGGGGGGGCGAGGCACGAGCAGTACTTC.